The source of this T cell receptor beta chain is a study of CD8 T cells in Susac syndrome (dated by TCRdb to between 2018 and 2020). About the study as a whole: Repertoire sequencing was used to test whether CD8+ T cell activation and differentiation in Susac syndrome was antigen driven. The study compared CD8+ T cell repertoire clonality among over 9 healthy donors, roughly 14 Susac syndrome patients and some 16 multiple sclerosis patients. Summary of the overall study and its limitations: The number of individuals in the TCR sequencing and HLA analysis was acknowledged as relatively small.

RNA was extracted using the RNeasy kit, and 0.5 to 1 microgram was reverse transcribed with random hexamers. The immunoSEQ multiplex PCR assay, which covers 54 Vbeta and 13 Jbeta segments, was used to amplify TCR beta CDR3 regions. To correct PCR amplification bias, a synthetic template baseline was used for both primer optimization and computational correction. The original pipeline was this. Reads were annotated to V, D and J genes according to IMGT and were analyzed with immunoSEQ Analyzer, with only productive sequences retained. To calculate clonality, Shannon entropy was normalized by log2 of the number of productive unique sequences and then subtracted from one. Public and private clones were assessed among the 100 most prevalent clones of each patient and control. Susac-specific clones were defined as absent from healthy and MS cohorts, over a thousand published viral clones and other ImmuneACCESS disease sequences. TCRdb took the public reads, trimmed them with fastp at Q25, ran MiXCR for clone calling and kept in-frame beta chains. Under each unique CDR3 protein, matching rows form one entry showing the most common genes and DNA. The V and J calls were not made by the authors but by TCRdb's processing. This sample gives some 120,000 distinct CDR3 sequences in total; 85% to 95% of them show up just once. More than 0.25% of the sample is held by the ten biggest clonotypes.

Peripheral blood CD8+ and CD4+ T cells from healthy donors, Susac syndrome patients and multiple sclerosis patients were profiled by high-throughput TCR beta sequencing. Multiple sclerosis controls were treatment-naive patients with stable or active relapsing-remitting disease fulfilling revised McDonald criteria. Bulk CD8+ and CD4+ T cells were purified by magnetic negative isolation, while CD8+ TEMRA cells were enriched using FACS. Blood was collected in EDTA tubes and processed within 24 hours, with PBMCs isolated through density gradient centrifugation. PBMCs intended for TCR sequencing were cryopreserved in liquid nitrogen and thawed later in a water bath at 37 degrees C. A purity of at least 90% was achieved for sorted or isolated CD4+, CD8+ and CD8+ TEMRA cells. This clonotype was found once. Its antigen is still unknown. No clone much larger than this one lies a single base away; base qualities are absent. One read represents weak support.

Material: CD8+ T cells from PBMCs. The clonotype originates from a human donor with multiple sclerosis.

Here the CDR3 is given as CASSLNRGAEQYV. The bases are TGTGCCAGCAGTTTAAACAGGGGGGCTGAGCAGTACGTC. The chain uses TRBV6-5 and TRBJ2-7, with 8 bases matching TRBD1. Looking up the germline V gene yields CDR1 MNHEY and CDR2 SVGAGI. The CDR3 runs 13 residues from the cysteine to the valine. Only CDR3 DNA is held: 39 bases, read in frame from base 1. V is cut back by 4 bases and J by 7 bases, with 6 bases in the junction unmatched.